This T cell receptor (beta chain) originates from a study of shared clonotypes between healthy human individuals (dated by TCRdb to 2019 to 2021). Study-level background: A few men and a couple of women, aged 18 to 49 years, made up the cohort. Between about 0.85 and 9.5 billion PBMCs per donor were obtained by leukapheresis. To estimate repertoire size and how much clonotypes are shared between individuals, the study performed deep sequencing of blood TCR repertoires from roughly five healthy adults. Per donor, three plates each were used for CD4 naive and CD4 memory, two for CD8 naive, and one for CD8 memory. To increase sequencing depth and limit assay-specific biases, TCR repertoire library preparation and sequencing were carried out by different laboratories using diverse techniques. Overall study outcomes, separate from this receptor: Approximately 5% of naive CD4, 3.5% of naive CD8, 2.3% of memory CD4, and 0.4% of memory CD8 clonotypes were shared across several donors. Clonotypes shared by all four sorted-subset donors showed higher generation probabilities than non-shared clonotypes. Pairwise subsampling indicated that sequencing depth was expected to affect the degree of clonotype sharing among donors. Estimated clonotype richness was generally larger for naive than for memory subsets. Even with the large sequencing depth, rarefaction of the sorted-subset datasets indicated that sequencing was incomplete. Only blood was sampled, and tissue TCR repertoires likely differ from those in blood. Because the study included only a small number of donors, the genetic and exposure-history diversity represented was limited.

For the CD8 naive samples, CD45RO-negative cells were positively selected for CCR7, yielding a CD45RA+CCR7+ population from which TemRA cells were excluded. The donors were healthy, HIV-negative adults who had no recently reported acute infections or vaccinations. All donors were Caucasian adults living in Nashville, Tennessee, USA. Blood was collected by leukapheresis, and PBMCs were isolated by Ficoll-Histopaque density gradient centrifugation and then cryopreserved in liquid nitrogen vapor phase. Analytical flow cytometry was used to check the purity and quantity of every magnetically sorted T cell population. Genomic DNA was isolated from every sorted fraction and measured by UV absorbance on a Nanodrop 2000c. Using the deep immunoSEQ assay, TCR CDR3 regions were amplified from genomic DNA by multiplex PCR. Extracted genomic DNA from each cell subset was distributed evenly across all wells of several immunoSEQ 96-well plates, and each plate was treated as a replicate. For sorted subsets, roughly 200 ng of genomic DNA, equivalent to 25,000 to 35,000 T cell genomes, went into each replicate PCR. Purified libraries were measured with a Qubit 3.0 fluorometer, size-checked on a Bioanalyzer 2100, and measured again with the KAPA Library Quantification kit. Every immunoSEQ 96-well plate was sequenced on a dedicated single-read 150-cycle Illumina NextSeq 550 flow cell. On the authors' methods: Because the immunoSEQ output included only junctional sequences and no quality scores, the filtering could not be the same as the filtering used for full-length reads. Sequences were annotated with PyIR, a Python wrapper for IgBLAST v1.9, and V/J genes and CDR3 were assigned using IMGT germline references. Any read was removed if the V/J assignment was weak (E-value above 1e-6), the CDR3 was missing, or the read contained stop codons, out-of-frame junctions, or ambiguous translated residues. V3J clonotypes were defined as sequences sharing an identical inferred V gene, J gene, and CDR3 amino acid sequence. Percentage overlap between repertoires was calculated by dividing the number of shared unique clonotypes by the size of the smaller repertoire. RTK rarefaction, the Chao1 estimator, and Recon v2.1 estimates of unobserved clonotypes were used to assess repertoire richness. For all TCRbeta clonotypes obtained by the gDNA method from several donors, generation probabilities were computed with OLGA. The source is immuneACCESS, and TCRdb retained only in-frame sequences with V and J called. Part of the clones is not carried over; for the studies checked, unresolved V genes explain less than half of this, and the remainder is unexplained. Clone size and the V and J calls come from that table; the DNA yielded D and trimming. The sample data list around 2,000,000 clones, and more than 85% of these were observed just once. The top ten constitute 1.7% of the sample.

From the cysteine through the phenylalanine, the CDR3 covers 14 amino acids. Solely the CDR3 DNA is kept, with 42 bases framed from the first base. Via the germline V gene, CDR1 is MDHEN and CDR2 SYDVKM. The junction carries 18 bases between V and J, which are trimmed by 5 bases and 10 bases respectively. About this clone itself: Its antigen is unknown. There are no base qualities to consult, and no much larger clone falls within one base.

Sequenced sample: naive CD8+ T cells from PBMCs. The sample's cell subset or site label is to be understood as: CD45RA+CCR7+. The chain is made from TRBV28 and TRBJ1-5, and the D gene may be TRBD1, 5 bases matching. The sequence was obtained from a man aged 18-30 years in good health. Some clones in this sample may be carry-over from other donors' samples. The sequence in DNA is TGTGCCAGCAGTCGCGGGGGGGGAGCGGGCCCCCAGCATTTT. Its coded protein is CASSRGGGAGPQHF.